This T cell receptor beta chain was profiled in a study of blood T cell repertoires in COVID-19. As for the study in general: The United States, Italy and Spain supplied acute and convalescent COVID-19 samples.

This clone was seen only a few times. The V gene's germline CDR1 is ENHRY and CDR2 SYGVKD. The trim removed 2 bases at V and 10 bases at J, leaving 5 bases unmatched. The CDR3 contains 15 residues. Profiled with immunoSEQ multiplex PCR; TCRdb holds only in-frame clones, not every one. The sample includes some 90,000 clones, less than 90% of them seen just once. This clonotype was obtained from a human donor in a cohort sampled during active COVID-19. V usage is TRBV10-3 and J usage is TRBJ1-6, with 10 bases fitting TRBD1. The sample taken for sequencing was peripheral blood. This chain's CDR3 is CAISERQGARSPLHF. DNA for the CDR3: TGTGCCATCAGTGAGAGACAGGGGGCGCGATCACCCCTCCACTTT.